These 3 T cell receptor beta chains were sequenced from one sample in a study of cytomegalovirus exposure and HLA in healthy donors. Amplification used 60 Vbeta primers and 13 Jbeta primers. Clones were read by immunoSEQ multiplex PCR, and TCRdb kept only the in-frame ones, dropping some. The table gives more than 50,000 clones; the top ten clones make up around 10% of it. Sequences were obtained from PBMCs. These receptors all stem from a man aged 50 to 59 in good health and CMV-seropositive.

The chain couples TRBV10-1 to TRBJ2-3, with 8 positions matching TRBD2. Looked up from germline, CDR1 is WNHNN and CDR2 is SYGVQD (reference sequence). CDR3 length: 17 residues. Trimming removed 5 bases from V and 5 bases from J; junction bases left unmatched: 15. The CDR3 is CASSLALAARVGDTQYF. CDR3 bases: TGCGCCAGCAGTTTAGCACTAGCGGCCCGAGTCGGAGATACGCAGTATTTT.

The gene calls are TRBV7-9 and TRBJ2-7; D is ambiguous. Germline V lookup: CDR1 SEHNR, CDR2 FQNEAQ (reference sequence). V was cut by 1 base and J by 3 bases, with 16 bases left in between. This CDR3 contains 16 residues. The CDR3 DNA is TGTGCCAGCAGCTTAGTGGCGGCAGCCTACTTCTACGAGCAGTACTTC. Translation gives CASSLVAAAYFYEQYF.

The J gene is TRBJ2-1, the V gene TRBV6-1; possibly TRBD2 for D (5 bases). The V gene lost 2 bases and the J gene lost 0 bases, with 14 bases spanning the gap. This CDR3 has 17 residues. Germline V CDR1 and CDR2: MNHNS, SASEGT. CDR3 DNA sequence: TGTGCCAGCAGTGAATGGGAACTAGGATTCTCCTACAATGAGCAGTTCTTC. Protein product: CASSEWELGFSYNEQFF.